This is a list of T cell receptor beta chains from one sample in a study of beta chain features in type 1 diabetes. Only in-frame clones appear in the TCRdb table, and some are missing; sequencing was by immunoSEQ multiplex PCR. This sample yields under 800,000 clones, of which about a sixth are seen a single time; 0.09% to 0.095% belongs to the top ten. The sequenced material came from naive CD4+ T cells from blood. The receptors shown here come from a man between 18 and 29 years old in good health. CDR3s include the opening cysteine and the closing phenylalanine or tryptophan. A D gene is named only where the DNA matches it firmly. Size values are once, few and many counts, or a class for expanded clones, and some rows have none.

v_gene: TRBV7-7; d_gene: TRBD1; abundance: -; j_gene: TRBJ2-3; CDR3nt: TGTGCCAGCAGCCCCTCAGGGACAGAGACAGATACGCAGTATTTT; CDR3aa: CASSPSGTETDTQYF
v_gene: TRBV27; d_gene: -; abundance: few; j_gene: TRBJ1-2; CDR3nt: TGTGCCAGCAGTTTAAAGGTTGCCCCTTTCTATGGCTACACCTTC; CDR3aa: CASSLKVAPFYGYTF
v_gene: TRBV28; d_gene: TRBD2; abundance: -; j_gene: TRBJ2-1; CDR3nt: TGTGCCAGCAGTTTAAGGCTAGCGGGAGGGGGAGAGCAGTTCTTC; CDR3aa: CASSLRLAGGGEQFF
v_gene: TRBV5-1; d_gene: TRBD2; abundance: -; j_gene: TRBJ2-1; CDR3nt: TGCGCCAGCAGCTGGGGGACTAGCGGGAGGGCCGGTGAGCAGTTCTTC; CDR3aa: CASSWGTSGRAGEQFF
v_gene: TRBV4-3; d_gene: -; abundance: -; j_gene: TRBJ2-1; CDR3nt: TGCGCCAGCAGCCAAGACCCACCGGGACACTCCTACAATGAGCAGTTCTTC; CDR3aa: CASSQDPPGHSYNEQFF
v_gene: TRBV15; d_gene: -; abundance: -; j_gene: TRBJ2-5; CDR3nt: TGTGCCACCAGCAGAGATCGGCAAGAGACCCAGTACTTC; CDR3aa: CATSRDRQETQYF
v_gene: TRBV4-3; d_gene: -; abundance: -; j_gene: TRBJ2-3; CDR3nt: TGCGCCAGCAGCCAGGAGGGACTCTTTAACACAGATACGCAGTATTTT; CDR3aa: CASSQEGLFNTDTQYF
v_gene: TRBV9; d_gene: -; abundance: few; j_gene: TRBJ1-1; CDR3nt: TGTGCCAGCAGCGTAGTGGACGTGGGTACTGAAGCTTTCTTT; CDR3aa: CASSVVDVGTEAFF
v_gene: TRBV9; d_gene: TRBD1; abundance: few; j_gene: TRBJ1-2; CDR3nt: TGTGCCAGCAGCCCACGCACAGGGGGGCCCTATGGCTACACCTTC; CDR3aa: CASSPRTGGPYGYTF
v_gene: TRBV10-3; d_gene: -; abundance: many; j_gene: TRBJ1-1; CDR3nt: TGTGCCATCAGAGAAACAGCTTTGAACACTGAAGCTTTCTTT; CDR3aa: CAIRETALNTEAFF
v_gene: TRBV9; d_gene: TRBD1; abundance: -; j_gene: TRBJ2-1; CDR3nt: TGTGCCAGCAGCGTCGGGGACAGGTACAATGAGCAGTTCTTC; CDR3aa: CASSVGDRYNEQFF
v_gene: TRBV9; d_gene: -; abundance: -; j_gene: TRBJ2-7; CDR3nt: TGTGCCAGCAGCCCTCGGGGGACGGAGGCCTACGAGCAGTACTTC; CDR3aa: CASSPRGTEAYEQYF
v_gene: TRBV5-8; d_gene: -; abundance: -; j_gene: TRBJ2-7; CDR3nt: TGTGCCAGCAGCTTGGTCGCACAAGAGACCTACGAGCAGTACTTC; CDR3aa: CASSLVAQETYEQYF
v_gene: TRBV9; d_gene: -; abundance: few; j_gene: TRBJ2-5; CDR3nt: TGTGCCAGCAACTTAGGAGGTCCAGAGACCCAGTACTTC; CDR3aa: CASNLGGPETQYF
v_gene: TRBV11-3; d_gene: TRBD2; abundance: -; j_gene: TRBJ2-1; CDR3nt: TGTGCCAGTGGGCTAGCGGGAATCAATGAGCAGTTCTTC; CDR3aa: CASGLAGINEQFF
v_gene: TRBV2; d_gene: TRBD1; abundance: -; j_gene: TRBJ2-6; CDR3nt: TGTGCCAGCAGGGGGACAGGAGTTGGGTCTGGGGCCAACGTCCTGACTTTC; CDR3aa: CASRGTGVGSGANVLTF
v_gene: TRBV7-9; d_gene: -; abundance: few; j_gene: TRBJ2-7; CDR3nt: TGTGCCAGCAGCTTATCGAGACAGGCTGTCTACGAGCAGTACTTC; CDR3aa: CASSLSRQAVYEQYF
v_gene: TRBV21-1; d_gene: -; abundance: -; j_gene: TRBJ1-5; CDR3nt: TGTGCCAGCAGCAGACCAGGACAGGGGTATCAGCCCCAGCATTTT; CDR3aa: CASSRPGQGYQPQHF
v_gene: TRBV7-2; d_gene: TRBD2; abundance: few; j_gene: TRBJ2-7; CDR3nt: TGTGCCAGCAGCTTAGGTCTAGCGGGAGTAGACGAGCAGTACTTC; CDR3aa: CASSLGLAGVDEQYF
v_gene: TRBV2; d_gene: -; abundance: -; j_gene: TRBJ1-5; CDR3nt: TGTGCCAGCACCAAGGAGCGCAAGGGCAATCAGCCCCAGCATTTT; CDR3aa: CASTKERKGNQPQHF
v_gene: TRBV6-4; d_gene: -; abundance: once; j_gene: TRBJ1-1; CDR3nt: TGTGCCAGCAGTGAAACAGGGTACACTGAAGCTTTCTTT; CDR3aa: CASSETGYTEAFF
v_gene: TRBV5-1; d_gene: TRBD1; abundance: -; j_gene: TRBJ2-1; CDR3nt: TGCGCCAGTACGCCCCGAGGACAGGGTGGATACAATGAGCAGTTCTTC; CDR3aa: CASTPRGQGGYNEQFF
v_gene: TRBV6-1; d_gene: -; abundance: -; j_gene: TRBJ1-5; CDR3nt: TGTGCCAGCAGTGGGGAAAGGTCCCCTAGCAATCAGCCCCAGCATTTT; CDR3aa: CASSGERSPSNQPQHF
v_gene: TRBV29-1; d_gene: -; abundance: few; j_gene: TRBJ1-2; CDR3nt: TGCAGCGTTCCCAGATACGTTAACTATGGCTACACCTTC; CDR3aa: CSVPRYVNYGYTF
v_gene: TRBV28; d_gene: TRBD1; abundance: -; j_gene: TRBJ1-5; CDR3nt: TGTGCCAGCAGTTCACCGGGACAGGGAGGTAGCAATCAGCCCCAGCATTTT; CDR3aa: CASSSPGQGGSNQPQHF